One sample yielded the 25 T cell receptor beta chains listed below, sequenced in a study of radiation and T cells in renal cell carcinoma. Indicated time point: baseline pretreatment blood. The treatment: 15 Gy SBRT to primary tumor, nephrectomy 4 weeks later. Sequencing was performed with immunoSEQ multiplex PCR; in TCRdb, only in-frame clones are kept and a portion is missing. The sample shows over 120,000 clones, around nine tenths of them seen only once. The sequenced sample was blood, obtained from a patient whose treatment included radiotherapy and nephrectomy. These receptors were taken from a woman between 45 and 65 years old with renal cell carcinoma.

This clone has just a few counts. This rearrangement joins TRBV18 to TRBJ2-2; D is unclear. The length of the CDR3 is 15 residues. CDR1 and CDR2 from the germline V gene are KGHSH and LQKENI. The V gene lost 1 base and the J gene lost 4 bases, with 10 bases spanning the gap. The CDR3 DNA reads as TGTGCCAGCTCACCACTAGACGATTCCACCGGGGAGCTGTTTTTT. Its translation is CASSPLDDSTGELFF.

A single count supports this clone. The CDR3 loop reads CASSIRLPGNEQFF. The CDR3, as DNA: TGTGCCAGTAGTATCCGCCTTCCTGGCAATGAGCAGTTCTTC. The chain combines TRBV19 with TRBJ2-1; D remains unclear. This CDR3 region has 14 residues. Germline-derived CDR1 and CDR2 are LNHDA and SQIVND (reference sequence). V dropped 3 bases and J dropped 6 bases, with 12 bases sitting between them.

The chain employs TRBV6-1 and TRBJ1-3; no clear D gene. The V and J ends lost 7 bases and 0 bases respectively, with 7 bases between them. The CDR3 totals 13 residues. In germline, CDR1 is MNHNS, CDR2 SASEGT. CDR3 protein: CASTQTSGNTIYF. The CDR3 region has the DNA TGTGCCAGCACACAGACCTCTGGAAACACCATATATTTT.

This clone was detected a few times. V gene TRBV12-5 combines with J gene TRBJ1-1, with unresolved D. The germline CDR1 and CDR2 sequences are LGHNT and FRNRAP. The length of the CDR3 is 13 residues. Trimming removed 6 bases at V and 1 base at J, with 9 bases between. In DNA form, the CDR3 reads TGTGCTAGTGGACAAAGTGGGAACACTGAAGCTTTCTTT. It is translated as CASGQSGNTEAFF.

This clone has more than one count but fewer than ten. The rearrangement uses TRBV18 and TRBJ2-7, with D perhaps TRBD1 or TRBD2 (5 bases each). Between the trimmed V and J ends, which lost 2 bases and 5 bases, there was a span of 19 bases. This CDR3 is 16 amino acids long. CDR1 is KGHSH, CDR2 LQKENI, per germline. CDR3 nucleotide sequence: TGTGCCAGCTCACCAAGCAGGGACCTCGGGGTCCACGAGCAGTACTTC. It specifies CASSPSRDLGVHEQYF.

The CDR3 loop reads CATSREHVSAGETQYF. As DNA, the CDR3 is TGTGCCACCAGCAGAGAGCATGTGAGCGCGGGAGAGACCCAGTACTTC. This chain joins TRBV15 and TRBJ2-5; D is possibly TRBD2 (5 bases). The V gene's germline CDR1 is LNHNV and CDR2 YYDKDF (reference sequence). V was pared by 0 bases and J by 4 bases, with 15 bases between. The CDR3 is 16 residues long.

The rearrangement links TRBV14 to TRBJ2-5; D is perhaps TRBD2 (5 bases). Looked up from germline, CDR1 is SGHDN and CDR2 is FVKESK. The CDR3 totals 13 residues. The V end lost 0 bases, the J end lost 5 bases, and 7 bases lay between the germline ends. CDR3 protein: CASSQDRRETQYF. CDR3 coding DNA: TGTGCCAGCAGCCAAGATCGGAGGGAGACCCAGTACTTC. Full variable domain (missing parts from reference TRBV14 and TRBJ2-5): EAGVTQFPSHSVIEKGQTVTLRCDPISGHDNLYWYRRVMGKEIKFLLHFVKESKQDESGMPNNRFLAERTGGTYSTLKVQPAELEDSGVYFCASSQDRRETQYFGPGTRLLVL.

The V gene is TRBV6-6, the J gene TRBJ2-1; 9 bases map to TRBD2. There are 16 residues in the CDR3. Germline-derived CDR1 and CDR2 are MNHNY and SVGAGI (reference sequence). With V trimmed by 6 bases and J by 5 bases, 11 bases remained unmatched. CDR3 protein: CASSDRTSGWDNEQFF. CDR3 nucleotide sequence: TGTGCCAGCAGCGACAGAACTAGCGGGTGGGACAATGAGCAGTTCTTC.

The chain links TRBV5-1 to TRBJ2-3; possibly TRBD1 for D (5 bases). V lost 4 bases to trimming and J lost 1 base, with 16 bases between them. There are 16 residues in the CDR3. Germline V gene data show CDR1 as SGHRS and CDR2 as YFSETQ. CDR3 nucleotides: TGCGCCAGCAGCGAAGATACTGGGGCTGGCACAGATACGCAGTATTTT. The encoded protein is CASSEDTGAGTDTQYF. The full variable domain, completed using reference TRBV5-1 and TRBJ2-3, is KAGVTQTPRYLIKTRGQQVTLSCSPISGHRSVSWYQQTPGQGLQFLFEYFSETQRNKGNFPGRFSGRQFSNSRSEMNVSTLELGDSALYLCASSEDTGAGTDTQYFGPGTRLTVL.

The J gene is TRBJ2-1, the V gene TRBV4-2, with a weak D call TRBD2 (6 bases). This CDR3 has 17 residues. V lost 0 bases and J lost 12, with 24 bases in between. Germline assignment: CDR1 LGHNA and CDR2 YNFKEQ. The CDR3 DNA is TGTGCCAGCAGCCAAGAACTTAACCTGATCTTGACTAGATGGCAGTTCTTC. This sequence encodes CASSQELNLILTRWQFF.

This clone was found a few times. Here the CDR3 DNA reads TGTGCCAGCAGTTACCGGCGGGGGGGCCCAGATACGCAGTATTTT. This sequence encodes CASSYRRGGPDTQYF. The chain has TRBV6-5 and TRBJ2-3, with 9 nucleotides matching TRBD2. Germline values: CDR1 MNHEY, CDR2 SVGAGI. Unmatched junction bases numbered 4, after V lost 2 bases and J lost 4 bases. CDR3 length: 15 amino acids.

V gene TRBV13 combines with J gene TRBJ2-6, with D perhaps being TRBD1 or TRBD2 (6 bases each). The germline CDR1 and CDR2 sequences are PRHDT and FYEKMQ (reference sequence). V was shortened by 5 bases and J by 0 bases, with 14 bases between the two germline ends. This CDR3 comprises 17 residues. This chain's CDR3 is CASSLLQGLSGANVLTF. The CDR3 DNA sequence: TGTGCCAGCAGCCTCCTACAGGGACTCTCTGGGGCCAACGTCCTGACTTTC.

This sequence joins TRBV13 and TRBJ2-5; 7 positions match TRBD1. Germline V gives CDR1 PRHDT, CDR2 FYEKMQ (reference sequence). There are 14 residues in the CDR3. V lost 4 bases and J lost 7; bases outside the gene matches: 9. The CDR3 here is CASSSRDSEGTQYF. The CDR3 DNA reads TGTGCCAGCAGCTCCCGGGACAGCGAAGGGACCCAGTACTTC. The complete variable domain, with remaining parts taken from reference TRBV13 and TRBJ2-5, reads AAGVIQSPRHLIKEKRETATLKCYPIPRHDTVYWYQQGPGQDPQFLISFYEKMQSDKGSIPDRFSAQQFSDYHSELNMSSLELGDSALYFCASSSRDSEGTQYFGPGTRLLVL.

The DNA of the CDR3 is TGTGCCAGCAGCTTGACGGGGACAGGGAGTGAAAAACTGTTTTTT. It yields the protein CASSLTGTGSEKLFF. The V and J genes are TRBV5-8 and TRBJ1-4, with 9 nucleotides matching TRBD1. V lost 1 base, J lost 7 bases, and 5 bases stayed unmatched. Germline values: CDR1 SGHTS, CDR2 YDEGEE. The CDR3 length is 15 residues.

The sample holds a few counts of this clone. This CDR3 is CASSRLGAETQYF. CDR3 sequence (DNA): TGCGCCAGCAGCCGCTTAGGTGCGGAGACCCAGTACTTC. The chain recombines TRBV4-1 with TRBJ2-5; D uncertain. With 4 bases removed from V and 5 bases from J, the gap between germline ends came to 11 bases. The CDR3 has 13 amino acids. Germline CDR1 is MGHRA and CDR2 is YSYEKL.

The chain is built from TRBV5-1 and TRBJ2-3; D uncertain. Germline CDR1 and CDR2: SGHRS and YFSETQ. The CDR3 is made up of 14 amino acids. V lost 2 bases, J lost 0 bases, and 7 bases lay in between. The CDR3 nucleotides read TGCGCCAGCAGCTTTTGGAGAAGCACAGATACGCAGTATTTT. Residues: CASSFWRSTDTQYF. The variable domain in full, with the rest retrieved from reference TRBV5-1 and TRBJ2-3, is KAGVTQTPRYLIKTRGQQVTLSCSPISGHRSVSWYQQTPGQGLQFLFEYFSETQRNKGNFPGRFSGRQFSNSRSEMNVSTLELGDSALYLCASSFWRSTDTQYFGPGTRLTVL.

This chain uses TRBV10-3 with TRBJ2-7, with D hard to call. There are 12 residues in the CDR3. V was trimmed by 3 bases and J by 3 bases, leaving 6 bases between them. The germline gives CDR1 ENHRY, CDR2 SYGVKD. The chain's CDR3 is CAISDGFYEQYF. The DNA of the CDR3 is TGTGCCATCAGTGACGGCTTCTACGAGCAGTACTTC.

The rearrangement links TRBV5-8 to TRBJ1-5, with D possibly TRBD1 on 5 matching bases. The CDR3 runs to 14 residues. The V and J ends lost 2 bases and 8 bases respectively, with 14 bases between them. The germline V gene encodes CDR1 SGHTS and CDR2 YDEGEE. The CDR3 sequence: CASSFGASQEPQHF. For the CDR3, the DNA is TGTGCCAGCAGCTTTGGGGCTTCTCAGGAGCCCCAGCATTTT.

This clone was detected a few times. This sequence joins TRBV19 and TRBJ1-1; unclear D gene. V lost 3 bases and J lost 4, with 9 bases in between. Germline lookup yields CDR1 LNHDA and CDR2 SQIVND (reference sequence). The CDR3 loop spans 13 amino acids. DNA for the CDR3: TGTGCCAGTAGTATCGGGCGGATCACTGAAGCTTTCTTT. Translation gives CASSIGRITEAFF.

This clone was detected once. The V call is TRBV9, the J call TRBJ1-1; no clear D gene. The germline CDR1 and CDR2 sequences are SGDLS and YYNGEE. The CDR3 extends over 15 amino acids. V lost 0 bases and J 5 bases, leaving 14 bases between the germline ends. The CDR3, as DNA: TGTGCCAGCAGCGTAGGTCCGGGTGATGGGACTGAAGCTTTCTTT. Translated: CASSVGPGDGTEAFF.

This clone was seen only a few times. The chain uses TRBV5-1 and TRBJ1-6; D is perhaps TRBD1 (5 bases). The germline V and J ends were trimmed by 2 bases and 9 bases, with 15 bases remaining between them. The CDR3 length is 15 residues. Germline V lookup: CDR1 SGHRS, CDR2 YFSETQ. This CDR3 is CASSLTGLRGSPLHF. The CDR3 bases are TGCGCCAGCAGCTTAACAGGTCTGAGGGGTTCACCCCTCCACTTT.

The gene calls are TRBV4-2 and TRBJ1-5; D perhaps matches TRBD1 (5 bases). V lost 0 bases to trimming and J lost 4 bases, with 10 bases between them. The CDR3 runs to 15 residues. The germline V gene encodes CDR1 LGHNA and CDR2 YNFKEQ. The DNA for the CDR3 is TGTGCCAGCAGCCAAGAGCGGGGGACGAATCAGCCCCAGCATTTT. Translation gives CASSQERGTNQPQHF.

In nucleotides, the CDR3 is TGTGCCAGCAGCTTGGGGACAGCCGAGCAGTACTTC. Residues: CASSLGTAEQYF. The chain links TRBV5-4 to TRBJ2-7; D may be TRBD1 (6 bases). Trimming took off 0 bases at V and 6 bases at J, with 7 bases between the two ends. Germline CDR1 and CDR2: SGHNT and YYREEE (reference sequence). CDR3 length: 12 residues.

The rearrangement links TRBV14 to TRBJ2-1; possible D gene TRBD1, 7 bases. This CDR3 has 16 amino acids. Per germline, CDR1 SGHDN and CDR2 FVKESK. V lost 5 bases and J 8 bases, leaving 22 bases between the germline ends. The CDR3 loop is CASSERQGRDWDEQFF. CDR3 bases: TGTGCCAGCAGCGAACGACAGGGTAGGGACTGGGATGAGCAGTTCTTC.

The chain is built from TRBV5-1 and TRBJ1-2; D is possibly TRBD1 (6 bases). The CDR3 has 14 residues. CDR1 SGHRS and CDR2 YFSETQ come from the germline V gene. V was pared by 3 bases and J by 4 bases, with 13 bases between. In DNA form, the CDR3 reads TGCGCCAGCAGCTGGGACAATCGGGTCTATGGCTACACCTTC. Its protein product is CASSWDNRVYGYTF. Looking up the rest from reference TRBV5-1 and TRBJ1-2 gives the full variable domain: KAGVTQTPRYLIKTRGQQVTLSCSPISGHRSVSWYQQTPGQGLQFLFEYFSETQRNKGNFPGRFSGRQFSNSRSEMNVSTLELGDSALYLCASSWDNRVYGYTFGSGTRLTVV.